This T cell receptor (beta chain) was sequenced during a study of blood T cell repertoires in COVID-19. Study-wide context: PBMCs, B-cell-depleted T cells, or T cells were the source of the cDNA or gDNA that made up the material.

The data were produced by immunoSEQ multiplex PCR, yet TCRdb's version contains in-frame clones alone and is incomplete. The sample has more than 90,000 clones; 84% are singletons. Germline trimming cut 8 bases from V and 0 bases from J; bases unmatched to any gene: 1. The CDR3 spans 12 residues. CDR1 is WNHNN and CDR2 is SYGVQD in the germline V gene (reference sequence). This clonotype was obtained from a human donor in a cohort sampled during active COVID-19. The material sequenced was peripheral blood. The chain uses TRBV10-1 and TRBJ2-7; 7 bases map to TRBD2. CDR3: CASGEGSYEQYF. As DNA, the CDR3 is TGCGCCAGCGGGGAGGGCTCCTACGAGCAGTACTTC.